This is a list of T cell receptor beta chains from one sample in a study of blood T cell repertoires in COVID-19. Measured with immunoSEQ multiplex PCR; TCRdb has only the in-frame clones, and not every one. The sample includes 59,000 or so clones, roughly 91% of them seen just once. What was sequenced was peripheral blood. These receptors originate from a human donor in a cohort sampled during active COVID-19. The CDR3 runs from the conserved cysteine through the conserved F or W. A D gene is named only where the DNA matches it firmly. Clone size, where shown, is once, few, many, or a class for clones that have expanded.

>TRBV28|-|-|TRBJ2-7
CASNRDSYEQYF
TGTGCCAGTAACAGGGACTCCTACGAGCAGTACTTC
>TRBV7-6|TRBD1|-|TRBJ2-7
CASSVGQGARVEQYF
TGTGCCAGCAGCGTCGGACAGGGGGCGCGTGTCGAGCAGTACTTC
>TRBV7-2|TRBD1|-|TRBJ1-5
CASSLALWGTGGNQPQHF
TGTGCCAGCAGCTTAGCGCTTTGGGGCACAGGGGGCAATCAGCCCCAGCATTTT
>TRBV28|-|-|TRBJ2-7
CASSLRQNEQYF
TGTGCCAGCAGTTTGCGACAGAACGAGCAGTACTTC
>TRBV7-3|-|-|TRBJ1-2
CASSPRGGLDYGYTF
TGTGCCAGCAGCCCCCGGGGGGGGCTTGACTATGGCTACACCTTC
>TRBV18|TRBD2|-|TRBJ2-3
CASSPQPGLAGGPDTQYF
TGTGCCAGCTCACCTCAACCGGGACTAGCGGGAGGGCCGGATACGCAGTATTTT
>TRBV29-1|-|-|TRBJ2-3
CSVLTGQDTQYF
TGCAGCGTCCTAACGGGACAAGATACGCAGTATTTT
>TRBV5-1|-|-|TRBJ2-5
CASSLGAGQETQYF
TGCGCCAGCAGCTTGGGGGCAGGTCAAGAGACCCAGTACTTC
>TRBV11-2|TRBD1|once|TRBJ2-5
CASTKRGGQGQETQYF
TGTGCCAGCACCAAAAGAGGGGGACAGGGGCAAGAGACCCAGTACTTC
>TRBV7-3|TRBD1|-|TRBJ2-3
CASSPPPTGVGDTQYF
TGTGCCAGCTCTCCTCCCCCAACAGGGGTTGGAGATACGCAGTATTTT
>TRBV2|-|-|TRBJ2-3
CASSEGQVRTDTQYF
TGTGCCAGCAGTGAAGGACAGGTTCGCACAGATACGCAGTATTTT
>TRBV5-8|TRBD1|-|TRBJ2-3
CASSTPPGGWTDTQYF
TGTGCCAGCAGTACTCCGCCAGGGGGCTGGACAGATACGCAGTATTTT
>TRBV3-1/TRBV3-2|TRBD2|-|TRBJ2-7
CASSQGTSGRAAYEQYF
TGTGCCAGCAGCCAGGGAACTAGCGGGAGGGCCGCGTACGAGCAGTACTTC
>TRBV10-3|TRBD1|-|TRBJ2-7
CAISEAGRQGPNYEQYF
TGTGCCATCAGTGAAGCGGGCCGACAGGGGCCAAACTACGAGCAGTACTTC
>TRBV3-1/TRBV3-2|-|-|TRBJ2-2
CASSQSRGEGTGELFF
TGTGCCAGCAGCCAAAGCAGGGGAGAAGGCACCGGGGAGCTGTTTTTT
>TRBV7-9|-|-|TRBJ1-1
CASRGGILNTEAFF
TGTGCCAGCCGCGGCGGGATATTGAACACTGAAGCTTTCTTT
>TRBV5-4|-|-|TRBJ1-4
CASSLGRATNEKLFF
TGTGCCAGCAGCTTGGGCAGGGCAACTAATGAAAAACTGTTTTTT
>TRBV19|-|-|TRBJ1-2
CASSSRSGLDYGYTF
TGTGCCAGTAGTAGCAGGTCCGGTTTGGACTATGGCTACACCTTC
>TRBV28|TRBD1|-|TRBJ2-7
CASRPTTDRVGYEQYF
TGTGCCAGCAGGCCCACTACAGACAGGGTGGGCTACGAGCAGTACTTC
>TRBV28|TRBD2|once|TRBJ2-1
CASSFGTSGIRDYNEQFF
TGTGCCAGCAGTTTCGGGACTAGCGGGATCCGAGACTACAATGAGCAGTTCTTC
>TRBV29-1|TRBD1|-|TRBJ1-4
CSVGDSPNEKLFF
TGCAGCGTTGGGGACAGTCCCAATGAAAAACTGTTTTTT
>TRBV7-2|TRBD2|-|TRBJ2-1
CASSLARTSGRAREQFF
TGTGCCAGCAGCTTAGCCCGGACTAGCGGGAGGGCTCGTGAGCAGTTCTTC
>TRBV6-2/TRBV6-3|-|-|TRBJ1-1
CASGPYSEAFF
TGTGCCAGCGGCCCGTATAGTGAAGCTTTCTTT
>TRBV11-3|-|-|TRBJ2-5
CASSRVLETQYF
TGTGCCAGCAGCCGAGTCCTGGAGACCCAGTACTTC
>TRBV18|-|-|TRBJ1-5
CASSKSGGEGQPQHF
TGTGCCAGCTCAAAATCGGGGGGCGAAGGTCAGCCCCAGCATTTT
>TRBV6-5|TRBD2|once|TRBJ2-2
CASNQRGTGELFF
TGTGCCAGCAATCAGCGGGGCACCGGGGAGCTGTTTTTT
>TRBV7-9|TRBD2|-|TRBJ2-1
CASSLEGTSGRLHNEQFF
TGTGCCAGCAGCTTAGAGGGGACTAGCGGGAGGCTCCACAATGAGCAGTTCTTC
>TRBV10-3|-|-|TRBJ2-3
CATLGGETPIATQYF
TGTGCCACCCTAGGAGGAGAGACTCCCATCGCTACGCAGTATTTT
>TRBV3-1/TRBV3-2|TRBD2|-|TRBJ2-1
CASVQREGSNEQFF
TGTGCCAGCGTACAGCGGGAGGGAAGCAATGAGCAGTTCTTC
>TRBV7-6|-|few|TRBJ2-7
CASSRGVQSYEQYF
TGTGCCAGCAGCCGCGGGGTTCAATCCTACGAGCAGTACTTC
>TRBV6-4|TRBD1|-|TRBJ2-1
CASRREQGYNEQFF
TGTGCCAGCAGGAGAGAACAGGGGTACAATGAGCAGTTCTTC
>TRBV11-3|-|-|TRBJ2-5
CASSPDDYQQETQYF
TGTGCCAGCAGCCCGGATGACTACCAGCAAGAGACCCAGTACTTC
>TRBV24-1|-|once|TRBJ1-2
CATSDQGYGYTF
TGTGCCACCAGTGATCAGGGGTATGGCTACACCTTC
>TRBV19|TRBD2|once|TRBJ2-3
CASSIASGSFTDTQYF
TGTGCCAGTAGTATTGCTAGCGGGAGTTTCACAGATACGCAGTATTTT